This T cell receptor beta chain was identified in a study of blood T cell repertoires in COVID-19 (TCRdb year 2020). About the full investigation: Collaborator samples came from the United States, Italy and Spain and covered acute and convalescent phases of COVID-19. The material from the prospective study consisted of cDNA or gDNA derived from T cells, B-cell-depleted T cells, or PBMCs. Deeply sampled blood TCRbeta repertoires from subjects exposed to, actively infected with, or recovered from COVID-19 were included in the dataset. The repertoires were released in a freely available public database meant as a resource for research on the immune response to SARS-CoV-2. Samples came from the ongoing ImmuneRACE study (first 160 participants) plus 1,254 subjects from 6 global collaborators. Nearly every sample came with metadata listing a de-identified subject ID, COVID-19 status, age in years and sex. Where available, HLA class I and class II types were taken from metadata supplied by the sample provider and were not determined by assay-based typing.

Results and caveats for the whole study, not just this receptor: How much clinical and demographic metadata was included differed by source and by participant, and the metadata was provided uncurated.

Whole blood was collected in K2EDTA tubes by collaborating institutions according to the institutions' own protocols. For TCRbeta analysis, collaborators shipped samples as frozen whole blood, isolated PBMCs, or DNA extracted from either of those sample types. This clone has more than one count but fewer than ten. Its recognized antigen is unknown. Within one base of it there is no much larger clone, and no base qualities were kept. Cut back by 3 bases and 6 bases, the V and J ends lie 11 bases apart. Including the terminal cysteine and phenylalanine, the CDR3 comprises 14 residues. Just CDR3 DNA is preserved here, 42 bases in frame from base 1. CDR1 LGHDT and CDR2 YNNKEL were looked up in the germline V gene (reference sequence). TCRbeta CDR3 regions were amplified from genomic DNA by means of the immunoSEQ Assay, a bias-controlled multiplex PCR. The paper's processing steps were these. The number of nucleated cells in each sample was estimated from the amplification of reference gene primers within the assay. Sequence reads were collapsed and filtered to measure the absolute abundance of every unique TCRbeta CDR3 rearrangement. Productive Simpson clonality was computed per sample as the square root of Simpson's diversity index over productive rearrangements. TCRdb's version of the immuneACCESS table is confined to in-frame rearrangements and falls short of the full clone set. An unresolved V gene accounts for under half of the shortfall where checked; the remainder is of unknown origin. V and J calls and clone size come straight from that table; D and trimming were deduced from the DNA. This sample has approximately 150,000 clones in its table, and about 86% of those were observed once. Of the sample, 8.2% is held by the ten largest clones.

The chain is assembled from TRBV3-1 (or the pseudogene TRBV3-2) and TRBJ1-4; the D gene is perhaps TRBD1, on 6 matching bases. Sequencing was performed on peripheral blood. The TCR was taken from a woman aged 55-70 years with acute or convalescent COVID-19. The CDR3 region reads CASSHQAGDEKLFF. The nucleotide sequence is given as TGTGCCAGCAGCCATCAAGCAGGGGATGAAAAACTGTTTTTT.